This T cell receptor (beta chain) was obtained from a study of blood T cell repertoires in COVID-19. How the authors handled the data: Estimation of nucleated cell counts relied on the amplification of reference gene primers. Method: immunoSEQ multiplex PCR; TCRdb's copy keeps in-frame clones and lacks some. Clone size and V and J calls were adopted from that table, with D and trimming inferred from the DNA. The table includes approximately 380,000 clones, 88% detected once. V shed 5 bases and J shed 5 bases, with 13 bases lying between them. This CDR3 has 14 amino acids. From germline, CDR1 is MNHEY and CDR2 SVGAGI.

Sequencing was done on a sample of PBMCs or T cells enriched from blood (not recorded which). The clonotype comes from a woman younger than 35 who had recovered from COVID-19. The chain joins TRBV6-5 to TRBJ2-1, with D possibly being TRBD1 (5 bases). The CDR3 here is CASSPQDRNNEQFF. In DNA form, the CDR3 reads TGTGCCAGCAGTCCACAAGACAGAAACAATGAGCAGTTCTTC.